The 3 T cell receptor beta chains below all came from one sample that was sequenced in a study of blood T cell repertoires in COVID-19. Generated by immunoSEQ multiplex PCR, the TCRdb table keeps only in-frame clones and is missing some. The sample contains some 61,000 clones, roughly 88% of which appear only once. The specimen sequenced was peripheral blood. The receptors originated from a man younger than 45 with acute or convalescent COVID-19.

The chain links TRBV28 to TRBJ1-3, with 9 bases identical to TRBD1. The V and J ends lost 5 bases and 9 bases, in that order; junction bases with no gene match: 11. CDR1 MDHEN and CDR2 SYDVKM come from the germline V gene. The CDR3 contains 15 residues. The CDR3: CASSTGTGLLGTIYF. CDR3 bases: TGTGCCAGCAGTACCGGGACAGGGCTTTTAGGCACCATATATTTT.

This chain connects TRBV29-1 to TRBJ2-3, with 9 bases aligning to TRBD1. The CDR3 sequence is 15 residues long. V shed 1 base and J 4 bases; nucleotides not matched to a gene: 6. Germline V gene sequence: CDR1 SQVTM, CDR2 ANQGSEA. CDR3 sequence: CSVEVAGTGPDTQYF. The DNA of the CDR3 is TGCAGCGTTGAAGTCGCCGGGACAGGGCCAGATACGCAGTATTTT.

The rearrangement uses TRBV28 and TRBJ2-7; 7 nucleotides match TRBD1. Germline V gene sequence: CDR1 MDHEN, CDR2 SYDVKM. With 5 bases clipped from V and 0 bases from J, the junction kept 7 bases outside the gene matches. The CDR3 length is 15 residues. The CDR3: CASSTLAGGSYEQYF. DNA of the CDR3: TGTGCCAGCAGTACTCTTGCAGGGGGCTCCTACGAGCAGTACTTC.